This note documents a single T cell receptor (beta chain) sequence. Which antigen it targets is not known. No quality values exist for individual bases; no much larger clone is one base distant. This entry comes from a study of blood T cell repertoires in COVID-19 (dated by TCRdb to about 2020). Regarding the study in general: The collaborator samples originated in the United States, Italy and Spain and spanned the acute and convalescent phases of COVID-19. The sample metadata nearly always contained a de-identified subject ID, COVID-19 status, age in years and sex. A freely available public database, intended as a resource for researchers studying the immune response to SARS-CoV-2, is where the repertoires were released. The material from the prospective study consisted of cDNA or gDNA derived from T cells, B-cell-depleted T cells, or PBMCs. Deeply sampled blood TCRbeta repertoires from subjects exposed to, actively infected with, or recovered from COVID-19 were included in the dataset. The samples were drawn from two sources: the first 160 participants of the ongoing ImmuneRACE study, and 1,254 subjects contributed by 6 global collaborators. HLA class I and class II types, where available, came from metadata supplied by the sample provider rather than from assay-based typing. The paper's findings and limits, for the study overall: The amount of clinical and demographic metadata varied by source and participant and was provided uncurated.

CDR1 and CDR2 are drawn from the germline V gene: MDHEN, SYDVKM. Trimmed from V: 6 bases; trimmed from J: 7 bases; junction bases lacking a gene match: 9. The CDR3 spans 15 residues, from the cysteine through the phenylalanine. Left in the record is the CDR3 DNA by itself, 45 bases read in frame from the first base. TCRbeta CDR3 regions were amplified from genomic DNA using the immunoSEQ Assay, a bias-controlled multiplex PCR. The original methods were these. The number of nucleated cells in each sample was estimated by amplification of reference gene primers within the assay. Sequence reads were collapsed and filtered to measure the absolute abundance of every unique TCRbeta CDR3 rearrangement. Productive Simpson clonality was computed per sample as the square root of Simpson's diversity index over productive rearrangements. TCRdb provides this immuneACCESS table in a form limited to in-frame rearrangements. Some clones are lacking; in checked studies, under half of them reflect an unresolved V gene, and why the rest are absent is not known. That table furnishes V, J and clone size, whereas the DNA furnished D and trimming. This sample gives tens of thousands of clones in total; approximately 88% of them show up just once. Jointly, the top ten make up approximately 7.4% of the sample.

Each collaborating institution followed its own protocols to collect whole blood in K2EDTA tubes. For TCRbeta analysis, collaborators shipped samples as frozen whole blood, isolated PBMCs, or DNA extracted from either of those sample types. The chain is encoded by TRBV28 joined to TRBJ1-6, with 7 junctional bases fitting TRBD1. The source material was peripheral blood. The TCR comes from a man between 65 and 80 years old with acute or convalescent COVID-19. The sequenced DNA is TGTGCCAGCAGCATCCGACAGGGACGGAATTCACCCCTCCACTTT. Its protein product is CASSIRQGRNSPLHF. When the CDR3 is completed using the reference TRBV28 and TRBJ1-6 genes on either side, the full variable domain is DVKVTQSSRYLVKRTGEKVFLECVQDMDHENMFWYRQDPGLGLRLIYFSYDVKMKEKGDIPEGYSVSREKKERFSLILESASTNQTSMYLCASSIRQGRNSPLHFGNGTRLTVT.